This T cell receptor (beta chain) was recorded in a study of CD8 T cells in ankylosing spondylitis. Each CDR3 protein gets one entry after TCRdb re-called the 5' RACE reads with MiXCR. Of just under 550,000 distinct CDR3 sequences detected, 9.5% to 15% appear once; the ten largest clones hold around 6.8%. Details on this clonotype: The antigen is unknown.

Findings and caveats of the study: Typical of ankylosing spondylitis blood, it appeared, was a TCR beta motif of under 10 highly homologous variants.

Trimming left V 2 bases short and J 2 bases short, with 10 bases between. This CDR3 has 15 amino acids. Germline V lookup: CDR1 MRHNA, CDR2 SNTAGT. The specimen was blood, either unsorted or a sorted T cell fraction (not recorded which). The V and J genes are TRBV6-4 and TRBJ2-1; the D gene is possibly TRBD1 (6 bases). The clonotype was recovered from a male donor with ankylosing spondylitis. CDR3 sequence: CASSDEGDTYNEQFF. The CDR3 DNA sequence: TGTGCCAGCAGTGACGAGGGGGACACCTACAATGAGCAGTTCTTC.